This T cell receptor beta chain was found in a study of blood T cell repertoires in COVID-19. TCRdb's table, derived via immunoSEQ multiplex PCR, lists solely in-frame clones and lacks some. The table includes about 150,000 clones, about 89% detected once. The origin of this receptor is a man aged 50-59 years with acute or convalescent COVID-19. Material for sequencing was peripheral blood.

CDR3 in amino acids: CASRADSLEQYF. CDR3 DNA sequence: TGTGCCAGCAGGGCAGACAGTCTGGAGCAGTACTTC. V and J are TRBV2 and TRBJ2-7; D is possibly TRBD1 (5 bases). Germline V gene lookup returns CDR1 SNHLY and CDR2 FYNNEI. V was cut by 6 bases and J by 7 bases, with 13 bases left in between. CDR3 length: 12 residues.